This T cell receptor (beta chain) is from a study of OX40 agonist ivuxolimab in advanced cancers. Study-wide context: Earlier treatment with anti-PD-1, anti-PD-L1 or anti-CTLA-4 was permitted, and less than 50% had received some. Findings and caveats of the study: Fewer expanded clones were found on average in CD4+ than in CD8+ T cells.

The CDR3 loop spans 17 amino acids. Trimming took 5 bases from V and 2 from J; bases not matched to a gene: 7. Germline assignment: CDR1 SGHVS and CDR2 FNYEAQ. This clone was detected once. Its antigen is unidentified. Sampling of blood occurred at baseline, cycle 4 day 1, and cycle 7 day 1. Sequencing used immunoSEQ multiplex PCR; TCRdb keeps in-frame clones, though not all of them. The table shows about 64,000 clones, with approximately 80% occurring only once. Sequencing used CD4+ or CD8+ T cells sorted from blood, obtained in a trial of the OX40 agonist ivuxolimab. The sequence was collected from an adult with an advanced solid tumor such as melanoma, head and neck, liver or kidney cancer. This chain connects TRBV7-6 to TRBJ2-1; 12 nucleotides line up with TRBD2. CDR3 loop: CASSQLAGGRTYNEQFF. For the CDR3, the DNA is TGTGCCAGCAGCCAACTAGCGGGAGGTCGGACCTACAATGAGCAGTTCTTC.